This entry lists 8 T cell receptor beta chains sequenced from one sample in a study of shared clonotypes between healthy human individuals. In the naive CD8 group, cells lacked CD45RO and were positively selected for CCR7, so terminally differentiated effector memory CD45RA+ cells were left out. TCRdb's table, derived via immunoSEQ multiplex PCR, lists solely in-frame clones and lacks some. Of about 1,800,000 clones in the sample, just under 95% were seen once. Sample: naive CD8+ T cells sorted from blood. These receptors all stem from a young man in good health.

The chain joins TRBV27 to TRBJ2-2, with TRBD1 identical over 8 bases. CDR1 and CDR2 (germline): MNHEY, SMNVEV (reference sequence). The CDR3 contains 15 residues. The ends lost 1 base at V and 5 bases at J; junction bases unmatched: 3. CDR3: CASSLFTGGTGELFF. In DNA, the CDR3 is TGTGCCAGCAGTTTATTTACAGGGGGGACCGGGGAGCTGTTTTTT.

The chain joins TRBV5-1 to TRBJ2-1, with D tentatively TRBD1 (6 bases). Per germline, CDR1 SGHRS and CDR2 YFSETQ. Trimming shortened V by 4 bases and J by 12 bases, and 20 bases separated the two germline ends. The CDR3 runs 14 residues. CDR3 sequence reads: CASSAYRALEAQFF. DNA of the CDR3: TGCGCCAGCAGCGCATACAGGGCTCTCGAGGCGCAGTTCTTC. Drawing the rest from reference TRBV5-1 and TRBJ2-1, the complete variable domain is KAGVTQTPRYLIKTRGQQVTLSCSPISGHRSVSWYQQTPGQGLQFLFEYFSETQRNKGNFPGRFSGRQFSNSRSEMNVSTLELGDSALYLCASSAYRALEAQFFGPGTRLTVL.

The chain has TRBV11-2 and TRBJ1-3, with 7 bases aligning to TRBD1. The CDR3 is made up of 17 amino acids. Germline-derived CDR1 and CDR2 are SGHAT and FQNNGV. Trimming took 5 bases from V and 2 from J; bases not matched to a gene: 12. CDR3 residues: CASSLAGTENAGNTIYF. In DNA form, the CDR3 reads TGTGCCAGCAGCCTGGCCGGGACAGAGAATGCTGGAAACACCATATATTTT. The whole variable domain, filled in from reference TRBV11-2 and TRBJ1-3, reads EAGVAQSPRYKIIEKRQSVAFWCNPISGHATLYWYQQILGQGPKLLIQFQNNGVVDDSQLPKDRFSAERLKGVDSTLKIQPAKLEDSAVYLCASSLAGTENAGNTIYFGEGSWLTVV.

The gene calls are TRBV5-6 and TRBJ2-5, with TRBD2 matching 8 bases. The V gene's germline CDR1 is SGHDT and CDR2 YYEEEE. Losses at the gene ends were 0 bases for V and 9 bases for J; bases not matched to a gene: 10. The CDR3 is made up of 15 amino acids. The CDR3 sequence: CASSLGLAGSGAQYF. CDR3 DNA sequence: TGTGCCAGCAGCTTGGGTCTAGCGGGTTCGGGGGCCCAGTACTTC.

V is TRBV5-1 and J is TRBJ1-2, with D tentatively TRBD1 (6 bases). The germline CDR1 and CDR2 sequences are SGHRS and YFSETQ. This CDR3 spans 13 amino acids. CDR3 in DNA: TGCGTGAAGAGCCCGGGGGGCGCCGATGGCTACACCTTC. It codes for CVKSPGGADGYTF. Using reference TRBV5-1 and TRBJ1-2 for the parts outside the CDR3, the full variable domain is KAGVTQTPRYLIKTRGQQVTLSCSPISGHRSVSWYQQTPGQGLQFLFEYFSETQRNKGNFPGRFSGRQFSNSRSEMNVSTLELGDSALYLCVKSPGGADGYTFGSGTRLTVV.

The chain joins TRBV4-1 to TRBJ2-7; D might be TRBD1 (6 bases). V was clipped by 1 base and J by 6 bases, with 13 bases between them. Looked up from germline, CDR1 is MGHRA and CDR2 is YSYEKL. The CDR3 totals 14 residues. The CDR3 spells CASSQVPGVSEQYF. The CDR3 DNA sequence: TGCGCCAGCAGCCAAGTTCCAGGGGTCTCCGAGCAGTACTTC.

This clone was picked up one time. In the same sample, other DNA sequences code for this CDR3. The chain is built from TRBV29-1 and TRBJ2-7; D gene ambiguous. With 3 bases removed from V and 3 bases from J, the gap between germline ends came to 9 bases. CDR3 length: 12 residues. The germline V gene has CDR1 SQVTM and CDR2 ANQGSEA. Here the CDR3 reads CSVEGGNYEQYF. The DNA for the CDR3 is TGCAGCGTTGAGGGCGGCAACTACGAGCAGTACTTC.

The CDR3 DNA follows: TGTGCCAGCAGTTTATCTGGGACAGCTCATGGCTACACCTTC. Protein product: CASSLSGTAHGYTF. V usage is TRBV28 and J usage is TRBJ1-2; 7 bases agree with TRBD1. The germline gives CDR1 MDHEN, CDR2 SYDVKM. J lost 6 bases, V lost 1 base, and 5 bases had no gene match. CDR3 length: 14 amino acids.